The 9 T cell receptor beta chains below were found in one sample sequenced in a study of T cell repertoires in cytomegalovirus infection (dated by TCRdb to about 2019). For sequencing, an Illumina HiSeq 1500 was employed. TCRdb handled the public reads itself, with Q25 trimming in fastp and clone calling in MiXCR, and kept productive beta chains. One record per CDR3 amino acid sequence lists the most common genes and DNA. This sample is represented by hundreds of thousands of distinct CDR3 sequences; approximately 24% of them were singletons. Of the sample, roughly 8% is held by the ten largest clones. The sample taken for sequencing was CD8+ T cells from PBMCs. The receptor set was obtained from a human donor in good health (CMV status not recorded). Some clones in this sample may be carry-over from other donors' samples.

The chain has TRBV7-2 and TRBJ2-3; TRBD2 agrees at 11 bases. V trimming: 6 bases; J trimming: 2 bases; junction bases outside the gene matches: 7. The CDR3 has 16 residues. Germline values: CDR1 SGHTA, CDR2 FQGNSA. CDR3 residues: CASSPLAGGYTDTQYF. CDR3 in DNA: TGTGCCAGCAGTCCTTTAGCGGGGGGGTACACAGATACGCAGTATTTT.

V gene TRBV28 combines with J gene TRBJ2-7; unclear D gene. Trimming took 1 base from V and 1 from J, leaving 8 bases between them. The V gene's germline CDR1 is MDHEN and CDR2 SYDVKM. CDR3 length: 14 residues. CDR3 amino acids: CASSLLSSSYEQYV. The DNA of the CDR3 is TGTGCCAGCAGTTTATTAAGCTCATCCTACGAGCAGTACGTC.

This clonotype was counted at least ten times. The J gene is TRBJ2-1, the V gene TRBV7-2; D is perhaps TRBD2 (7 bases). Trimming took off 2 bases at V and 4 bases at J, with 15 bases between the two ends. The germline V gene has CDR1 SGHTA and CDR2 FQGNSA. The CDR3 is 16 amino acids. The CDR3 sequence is CASSLTAGALYNEQFF. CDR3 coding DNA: TGTGCCAGCAGCTTAACTGCGGGGGCCTTATACAATGAGCAGTTCTTC.

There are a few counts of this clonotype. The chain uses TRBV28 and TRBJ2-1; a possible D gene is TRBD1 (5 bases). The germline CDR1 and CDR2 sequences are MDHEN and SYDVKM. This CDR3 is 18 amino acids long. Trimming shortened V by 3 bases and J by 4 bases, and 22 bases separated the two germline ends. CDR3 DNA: TGTGCCAGCAGTTTGTTGGGGCAGGGCTATGATGATTACAATGAGCAGTTCTTC. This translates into CASSLLGQGYDDYNEQFF.

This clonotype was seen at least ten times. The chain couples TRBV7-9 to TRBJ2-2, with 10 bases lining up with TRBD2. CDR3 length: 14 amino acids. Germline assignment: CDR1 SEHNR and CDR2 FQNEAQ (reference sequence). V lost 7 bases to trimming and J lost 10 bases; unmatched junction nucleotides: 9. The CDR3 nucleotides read TGTGCCAGCACCTTCACTAGCGGGGTTGAGGAGCTGTTTTTT. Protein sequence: CASTFTSGVEELFF.

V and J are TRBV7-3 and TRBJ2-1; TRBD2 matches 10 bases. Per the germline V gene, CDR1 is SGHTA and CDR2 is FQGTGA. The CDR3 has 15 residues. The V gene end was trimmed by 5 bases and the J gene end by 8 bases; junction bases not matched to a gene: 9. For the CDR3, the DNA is TGTGCCAGCAGCCCTAGCGGGGGTTGGGCCTATGAGCAGTTCTTC. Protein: CASSPSGGWAYEQFF. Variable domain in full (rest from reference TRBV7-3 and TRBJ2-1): GAGVSQTPSNKVTEKGKYVELRCDPISGHTALYWYRQSLGQGPEFLIYFQGTGAADDSGLPNDRFFAVRPEGSVSTLKIQRTERGDSAVYLCASSPSGGWAYEQFFGPGTRLTVL.

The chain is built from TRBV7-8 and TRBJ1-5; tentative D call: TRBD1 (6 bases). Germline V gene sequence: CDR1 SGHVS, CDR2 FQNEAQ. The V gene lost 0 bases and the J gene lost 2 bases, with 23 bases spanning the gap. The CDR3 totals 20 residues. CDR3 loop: CASSLARGGAKVYGNQPQHF. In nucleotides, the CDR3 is TGTGCCAGCAGCTTAGCACGCGGGGGGGCTAAAGTCTACGGCAATCAGCCCCAGCATTTT.

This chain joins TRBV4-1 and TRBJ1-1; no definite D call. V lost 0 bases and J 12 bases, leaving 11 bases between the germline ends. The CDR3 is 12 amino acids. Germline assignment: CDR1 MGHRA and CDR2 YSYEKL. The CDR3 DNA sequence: TGCGCCAGCAGCCAAGATGCTGGGGAACCTTTCTTT. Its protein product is CASSQDAGEPFF.

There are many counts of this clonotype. This CDR3 is CASSLKLAGAIYNEQFF. As DNA, the CDR3 is TGTGCCAGCAGCCTCAAACTAGCGGGGGCGATATACAATGAGCAGTTCTTC. The chain is built from TRBV7-2 and TRBJ2-1, with 11 positions matching TRBD2. Per the germline V gene, CDR1 is SGHTA and CDR2 is FQGNSA. J gave up 4 bases and V 5 bases, and 10 bases lay outside the gene matches. The length of the CDR3 is 17 residues.